Each of the 10 T cell receptor beta chains below was sequenced from the same sample in a study of cytomegalovirus exposure and HLA in healthy donors. It was with 60 Vbeta and 13 Jbeta primers that the PCR ran. Sequencing used immunoSEQ multiplex PCR; TCRdb keeps in-frame clones, though not all of them. Here the sample spans roughly 190,000 clones, about 84% being singletons. The specimen was PBMCs. Receptors were obtained from a woman aged 25 to 39 in good health and CMV-seropositive.

The chain uses TRBV5-6 and TRBJ1-1; D is ambiguous. The V end was cut by 0 bases, the J end by 4 bases, with 10 bases between. The CDR3 runs to 14 residues. CDR1 and CDR2 from the germline V gene are SGHDT and YYEEEE. In DNA form, the CDR3 reads TGTGCCAGCAGCTTGGCGGGAGGGATCACTGAAGCTTTCTTT. Translated, it gives CASSLAGGITEAFF.

The chain combines TRBV5-1 with TRBJ2-7; D gene unclear. This CDR3 has 13 amino acids. Germline V gives CDR1 SGHRS, CDR2 YFSETQ. Trimming removed 0 bases at V and 0 bases at J, with 4 bases between. The CDR3 is CASSLVSSYEQYF. CDR3 in DNA: TGCGCCAGCAGCTTGGTTAGCTCCTACGAGCAGTACTTC.

This clone occurred a few times. The genes are TRBV30 and TRBJ1-4, with D tentatively TRBD1 (6 bases). Germline assignment: CDR1 GTSNPN and CDR2 SVGIG (reference sequence). Trimming took 2 bases from V and 10 from J, leaving 20 bases between them. This CDR3 region has 15 residues. The CDR3 here is CAWSPPLGARGKLFF. DNA of the CDR3: TGTGCCTGGAGTCCCCCCCTGGGGGCGCGTGGAAAACTGTTTTTT. Looking up the rest from reference TRBV30 and TRBJ1-4 gives the full variable domain: SQTIHQWPATLVQPVGSPLSLECTVEGTSNPNLYWYRQAAGRGLQLLFYSVGIGQISSEVPQNLSASRPQDRQFILSSKKLLLSDSGFYLCAWSPPLGARGKLFFGSGTQLSVL.

The chain is built from TRBV19 and TRBJ1-1; D is undetermined. The CDR3 is 14 residues long. Deletions cut 5 bases from V and 3 bases from J, with 13 bases between. CDR1 and CDR2 (germline): LNHDA, SQIVND (reference sequence). The CDR3: CASSPVPGDTEAFF. CDR3 bases: TGTGCCAGTAGTCCCGTTCCCGGGGACACTGAAGCTTTCTTT. The whole variable domain, filled in from reference TRBV19 and TRBJ1-1, reads DGGITQSPKYLFRKEGQNVTLSCEQNLNHDAMYWYRQDPGQGLRLIYYSQIVNDFQKGDIAEGYSVSREKKESFPLTVTSAQKNPTAFYLCASSPVPGDTEAFFGQGTRLTVV.

The J gene is TRBJ2-7, the V gene TRBV11-2; D unresolved. The CDR3 covers 12 residues. V was clipped by 1 base and J by 3 bases, with 4 bases between them. CDR1 is SGHAT and CDR2 is FQNNGV in the germline V gene. CDR3 sequence (DNA): TGTGCCAGCAGCTTAGGACACTACGAGCAGTACTTC. Translated, it gives CASSLGHYEQYF.

The rearrangement uses TRBV5-1 and TRBJ2-7; 10 nucleotides agree with TRBD2. Germline V CDR1 and CDR2: SGHRS, YFSETQ. CDR3 size: 17 residues. V lost 0 bases and J lost 0; bases outside the gene matches: 6. CDR3 loop: CASSLGLRTSGSYEQYF. Here the CDR3 DNA reads TGCGCCAGCAGCTTGGGGCTCCGGACTAGCGGCTCCTACGAGCAGTACTTC.

This chain joins TRBV30 and TRBJ2-7, with D perhaps matching TRBD2 (6 bases). Trimming stripped 3 bases from V and 4 bases from J, with 16 bases between. The CDR3 has 14 amino acids. Germline V CDR1 and CDR2: GTSNPN, SVGIG (reference sequence). The CDR3 DNA reads TGTGCCTGGAGCTCCGGTAGCGGACTATACGAGCAGTACTTC. Translating gives CAWSSGSGLYEQYF.

Here the CDR3 DNA reads TGTGCCAGCTCAGCGGGACAGGGAACCGGGGAGCTGTTTTTT. It codes for CASSAGQGTGELFF. The chain carries TRBV18 and TRBJ2-2; 9 nucleotides match TRBD1. CDR1 is KGHSH, CDR2 LQKENI, per germline. The CDR3 has 14 amino acids. V shed 5 bases and J 5 bases; nucleotides not matched to a gene: 3.

The chain has TRBV27 and TRBJ1-5; D is unclear. This CDR3 is built from 14 residues. From germline, CDR1 is MNHEY and CDR2 SMNVEV (reference sequence). Trimming took off 5 bases at V and 0 bases at J, with 8 bases between the two ends. CDR3: CASSPYYSNQPQHF. The CDR3 DNA is TGTGCCAGCAGTCCATACTATAGCAATCAGCCCCAGCATTTT.

The V gene is TRBV28, the J gene TRBJ1-4; unclear D gene. CDR1 and CDR2 (germline): MDHEN, SYDVKM. V was shortened by 5 bases and J by 8 bases, with 9 bases between the two germline ends. This CDR3 region has 12 residues. CDR3 protein: CASSPTTEKLFF. As DNA, the CDR3 is TGTGCCAGCAGTCCCACAACCGAAAAACTGTTTTTT.